The 24 T cell receptor beta chains given below trace back to one sample, sequenced in a study of T cells after yellow fever vaccination (dated by TCRdb to the late 2010s). Libraries were made using 5' RACE. The instrument given in TCRdb is Illumina HiSeq 2500. TCRdb itself trimmed the public reads at Q25 with fastp, ran MiXCR and retained productive beta chains. Entries that share a CDR3 protein sequence are merged under the most common genes and DNA. The sample profile shows some 670,000 distinct CDR3 sequences; 9% to 15% of them were found once. Together, the top ten hold under 15% of the sample. The treatment or condition label for this specimen denotes: live attenuated yellow fever vaccine strain. The sequenced sample was PBMCs, obtained on the day of the yellow fever booster vaccination. The receptors derive from a man younger than 40 who received the YFV17D yellow fever vaccine.

This clonotype was seen more than once but under ten times. The J gene is TRBJ2-7, the V gene TRBV28; 13 bases map to TRBD2. This CDR3 spans 15 amino acids. Trimming at V came to 4 bases and at J to 4 bases, leaving 4 bases not matched to a gene. Germline V gene data show CDR1 as MDHEN and CDR2 as SYDVKM. CDR3 nucleotides: TGTGCCAGCAGTTCCCGACTAGCGGGAGGATACGAGCAGTACTTC. It is translated as CASSSRLAGGYEQYF.

This clonotype was seen more than once but under ten times. The DNA of the CDR3 is TGCGCCAGCAGCTTGGCCGACGGGAGGATAGATACGCAGTATTTT. It is translated as CASSLADGRIDTQYF. This chain uses TRBV5-1 with TRBJ2-3, with 7 bases that match TRBD2. V was pared by 0 bases and J by 5 bases, with 6 bases of the junction left unmatched. Germline V gives CDR1 SGHRS, CDR2 YFSETQ. This CDR3 region has 15 residues.

This chain connects TRBV9 to TRBJ2-1, with D uncertain. This CDR3 region has 12 residues. Trimming took 7 bases from V and 4 from J, leaving 9 bases between them. Looked up from germline, CDR1 is SGDLS and CDR2 is YYNGEE. CDR3 loop: CASGRTYNEQFF. CDR3 bases: TGTGCCAGCGGACGAACTTACAATGAGCAGTTCTTC.

The rearrangement joins TRBV5-1 to TRBJ2-1; 9 nucleotides agree with TRBD2. The J segment lost 7 bases and the V segment lost 0 bases, leaving 8 bases of the junction unmatched. CDR1 and CDR2 (germline): SGHRS, YFSETQ. This CDR3 comprises 16 residues. DNA for the CDR3: TGCGCCAGCAGCTTGGTTAGCGGGGGAGAGCTAAATGAGCAGTTCTTC. It translates to CASSLVSGGELNEQFF.

The genes are TRBV7-2 and TRBJ1-1, with TRBD1 as a possible D gene (6 bases). V shed 6 bases and J shed 4 bases, with 15 bases lying between them. Germline CDR1 is SGHTA and CDR2 is FQGNSA. This CDR3 has 14 residues. The CDR3 protein is CASRQTGDITEAFF. CDR3 nucleotides: TGTGCCAGCAGGCAGACAGGTGATATCACTGAAGCTTTCTTT.

The genes are TRBV28 and TRBJ2-7; D tentatively reads TRBD1 or TRBD2 (7 bases each). Per the germline V gene, CDR1 is MDHEN and CDR2 is SYDVKM. The CDR3 covers 16 residues. Trimming left V 6 bases short and J 3 bases short, with 21 bases between. CDR3: CASRGGGNRGYYEQYF. In DNA form, the CDR3 reads TGTGCCAGCAGGGGAGGGGGAAACAGGGGATACTACGAGCAGTACTTC.

J is TRBJ2-3 and V is TRBV5-1; 8 nucleotides align to TRBD2. V trimming: 7 bases; J trimming: 2 bases; junction bases outside the gene matches: 9. Germline CDR1 SGHRS, CDR2 YFSETQ. CDR3 size: 15 residues. CDR3 sequence: CASALRAGATDTQYF. The CDR3 DNA reads TGCGCCAGCGCACTGAGAGCGGGAGCCACAGATACGCAGTATTTT.

The chain recombines TRBV29-1 with TRBJ2-6; D not resolved. Trimming took 3 bases from V and 0 from J, leaving 6 bases between them. The CDR3 sequence is 14 residues long. Germline V CDR1 and CDR2: SQVTM, ANQGSEA. CDR3 sequence reads: CSVEGASGANVLTF. The DNA of the CDR3 is TGCAGCGTTGAGGGCGCCTCTGGGGCCAACGTCCTGACTTTC. The complete variable domain, with remaining parts taken from reference TRBV29-1 and TRBJ2-6, reads SAVISQKPSRDICQRGTSLTIQCQVDSQVTMMFWYRQQPGQSLTLIATANQGSEATYESGFVIDKFPISRPNLTFSTLTVSNMSPEDSSIYLCSVEGASGANVLTFGAGSRLTVL.

In this sample, this clonotype turned up many times. The J gene is TRBJ2-5, the V gene TRBV5-1, with D tentatively TRBD1 (6 bases). This CDR3 spans 14 amino acids. Trimming shortened V by 1 base and J by 3 bases, and 10 bases separated the two germline ends. CDR1 and CDR2 (germline): SGHRS, YFSETQ. CDR3 sequence (DNA): TGCGCCAGCAGCTTGCAAGGACAGAAAGAGACCCAGTACTTC. Its translation: CASSLQGQKETQYF.

The sample holds a few counts of this clonotype. This chain links TRBV6-6 with TRBJ2-3; D is possibly TRBD1 (6 bases). Germline CDR1 and CDR2: MNHNY and SVGAGI (reference sequence). CDR3 length equals 13 residues. V was shortened by 6 bases and J by 6 bases, with 13 bases between the two germline ends. In DNA form, the CDR3 reads TGTGCCAGCAGAGAAACAGGGATGGATACGCAGTATTTT. It translates to CASRETGMDTQYF.

The rearrangement uses TRBV20-1 and TRBJ2-7; D is ambiguous. Per germline, CDR1 DFQATT and CDR2 SNEGSKA (reference sequence). This CDR3 contains 12 residues. Between the trimmed V and J ends, which lost 0 bases and 9 bases, there was a span of 12 bases. CDR3: CSARDGPSGQYF. Here the CDR3 DNA reads TGCAGTGCTAGAGATGGCCCTTCCGGGCAGTACTTC.

This clonotype showed up just a few times. As DNA, the CDR3 is TGCGCCAGCAGCTTGGGTTCGGGACAGAACTATGGCTACACCTTC. Residues: CASSLGSGQNYGYTF. V gene TRBV5-1 combines with J gene TRBJ1-2; TRBD1 matches at 7 bases. The germline CDR1 and CDR2 sequences are SGHRS and YFSETQ. This CDR3 has 15 residues. The V segment lost 0 bases and the J segment 2 bases; nucleotides outside the gene matches: 4.

The table lists this clonotype with a few counts. This rearrangement joins TRBV28 to TRBJ1-1; D remains ambiguous. V lost 4 bases and J 9 bases, leaving 6 bases between the germline ends. Germline V gene sequence: CDR1 MDHEN, CDR2 SYDVKM. The CDR3 consists of 10 residues. CDR3 loop: CASSSHKAFF. The CDR3, as DNA: TGTGCCAGCAGTTCTCATAAAGCTTTCTTT.

This clonotype has only a few counts. The rearrangement joins TRBV3-1 to TRBJ1-4; D gene ambiguous. The CDR3 is 14 residues long. CDR1 and CDR2 from the germline V gene are LGHDT and YNNKEL (reference sequence). V lost 5 bases, J lost 4 bases, and 11 bases lay in between. The CDR3 coding sequence is TGTGCCAGCAGCAAAAGCACTTATAATGAAAAACTGTTTTTT. Translated: CASSKSTYNEKLFF.

This clonotype was seen more than once but under ten times. This chain uses TRBV6-2 or TRBV6-3 with TRBJ1-2; D call uncertain. The CDR3 totals 13 residues. The germline V gene has CDR1 MNHEY and CDR2 SVGEGT. V dropped 6 bases and J dropped 3 bases, with 11 bases sitting between them. CDR3 region: CASRRQADYGYTF. The CDR3, as DNA: TGTGCCAGCAGGCGACAAGCAGACTATGGCTACACCTTC.

This clonotype was picked up a small number of times. V and J are TRBV5-1 and TRBJ2-1; a possible D gene is TRBD1 (6 bases). The ends were cut back, 7 bases at V and 4 bases at J, with 21 bases in the middle. The CDR3 length is 16 residues. Per germline, CDR1 SGHRS and CDR2 YFSETQ. The DNA of the CDR3 is TGCGCCAGCCACCTAGTAAGGCCAGGGGATTACAATGAGCAGTTCTTC. Protein sequence: CASHLVRPGDYNEQFF.

This clonotype was seen a handful of times. This rearrangement joins TRBV5-1 to TRBJ2-5; 11 bases are shared with TRBD2. J lost 8 bases, V lost 4 bases, and 10 bases had no gene match. Germline CDR1 and CDR2: SGHRS and YFSETQ. The CDR3 spans 15 residues. CDR3 DNA: TGCGCCAGCAGCACCGGGACTAGCGGTCTGGCTACCCAGTACTTC. Amino acids: CASSTGTSGLATQYF.

The J gene is TRBJ1-4, the V gene TRBV30; TRBD1 matches at 8 bases. V shed 0 bases and J 4 bases; nucleotides not matched to a gene: 4. Germline-derived CDR1 and CDR2 are GTSNPN and SVGIG (reference sequence). This CDR3 comprises 15 residues. The chain's CDR3 is CAWSVGQGDNEKLFF. For the CDR3, the DNA is TGTGCCTGGAGTGTCGGACAGGGCGATAATGAAAAACTGTTTTTT.

This clonotype was counted only a few times. The chain couples TRBV12-3 or TRBV12-4 to TRBJ2-7, with TRBD1 matching over 7 bases. The CDR3 totals 15 residues. Trimming at V came to 4 bases and at J to 4 bases, leaving 10 bases not matched to a gene. CDR3 in DNA: TGTGCCAGCAGTTCGACAGGGTTGGCAACTTACGAGCAGTACTTC. It translates to CASSSTGLATYEQYF.

This clonotype was counted only a few times. The rearrangement joins TRBV19 to TRBJ2-7, with 8 bases lining up with TRBD1. Germline CDR1 is LNHDA and CDR2 is SQIVND (reference sequence). After removal of 5 bases from V and 6 bases from J, the junction contained 12 bases not matched to a gene. The length of the CDR3 is 15 residues. The CDR3 spells CASSADRGLVAEQYF. For the CDR3, the DNA is TGTGCCAGTAGTGCCGACAGGGGCCTTGTTGCCGAGCAGTACTTC.

The chain combines TRBV19 with TRBJ2-7, with 8 bases identical to TRBD2. CDR1 LNHDA and CDR2 SQIVND come from the germline V gene (reference sequence). This CDR3 has 13 residues. Losses at the gene ends were 3 bases for V and 3 bases for J; bases not matched to a gene: 1. The CDR3 sequence: CASSIGGDYEQYF. Written as DNA, the CDR3 is TGTGCCAGTAGTATCGGGGGGGACTACGAGCAGTACTTC. Supplemented by reference TRBV19 and TRBJ2-7, the full variable domain reads DGGITQSPKYLFRKEGQNVTLSCEQNLNHDAMYWYRQDPGQGLRLIYYSQIVNDFQKGDIAEGYSVSREKKESFPLTVTSAQKNPTAFYLCASSIGGDYEQYFGPGTRLTVT.

This chain connects TRBV5-1 to TRBJ2-3; no firm D call. The CDR3 runs 14 residues. Between the trimmed V and J ends, which lost 1 base and 2 bases, there was a span of 8 bases. Germline V CDR1 and CDR2: SGHRS, YFSETQ. CDR3 sequence: CASSLRTDTDTQYF. The CDR3 nucleotides are TGCGCCAGCAGCTTGAGGACGGACACAGATACGCAGTATTTT.

The table lists this clonotype with a few counts. The chain joins TRBV20-1 to TRBJ2-1; a possible D gene is TRBD2 (5 bases). The CDR3 runs to 11 residues. CDR1 is DFQATT and CDR2 is SNEGSKA in the germline V gene (reference sequence). Trimming pared 3 bases from V and 8 bases from J, leaving 8 bases between. CDR3 amino acids: CSAREEDEQFF. The CDR3 region has the DNA TGCAGTGCTAGGGAGGAAGATGAGCAGTTCTTC.

The chain carries TRBV20-1 and TRBJ1-2, with TRBD1 as a possible D gene (6 bases). Looked up from germline, CDR1 is DFQATT and CDR2 is SNEGSKA (reference sequence). This CDR3 is built from 11 residues. CDR3 sequence reads: CNPRGARGYTF. The CDR3 DNA reads TGCAATCCTAGGGGGGCGCGTGGCTACACCTTC.